This is a list of T cell receptor beta chains from one sample in a study of T cells in Graves' hyperthyroidism and ophthalmopathy. TCRdb re-called the multiplex PCR reads through MiXCR, storing one row per CDR3 protein. The sample has 160,000 or so distinct CDR3 sequences; about 9% are singletons. The sequenced material came from blood. Every receptor here comes from a woman aged 18-35 years with Graves' hyperthyroidism that later progressed to Graves' ophthalmopathy. The conserved cysteine and the conserved F or W are not part of the CDR3 here. Each record gives: J gene, CDR3 length, V gene, CDR3 protein.

j_call: TRBJ2-1
cdr3_length: 13
v_call: TRBV27
cdr3_aa: ASSSKTGGHNEQF

j_call: TRBJ2-2
cdr3_length: 13
v_call: TRBV11-2
cdr3_aa: ASSLRPWGDGELF

j_call: TRBJ2-2
cdr3_length: 8
v_call: TRBV30
cdr3_aa: AWRAGELF

j_call: TRBJ2-3
cdr3_length: 12
v_call: TRBV12-3/TRBV12-4
cdr3_aa: ANSPMGATDTQY

j_call: TRBJ1-1
cdr3_length: 11
v_call: TRBV24-1
cdr3_aa: ATRHSGNTEAF

j_call: TRBJ2-7
cdr3_length: 11
v_call: TRBV12-3/TRBV12-4
cdr3_aa: ASSLDRDYEQY

j_call: TRBJ1-2
cdr3_length: 12
v_call: TRBV3-1
cdr3_aa: ASSHSPPTYGYT

j_call: TRBJ2-7
cdr3_length: 11
v_call: TRBV4-1
cdr3_aa: ASSQGLDREQY

j_call: TRBJ2-2
cdr3_length: 13
v_call: TRBV11-2
cdr3_aa: ASSLEGLTTGELF

j_call: TRBJ1-1
cdr3_length: 13
v_call: TRBV19
cdr3_aa: ASSPRVEMNTEAF

j_call: TRBJ2-5
cdr3_length: 15
v_call: TRBV4-1
cdr3_aa: ASSQGSRTSGQETQY